A selection of T cell receptor beta chains follows, all from one sample in a study of Ad26.COV2.S vaccination and SARS-CoV-2 variants. Data came from immunoSEQ multiplex PCR; TCRdb stores just in-frame clones and leaves some out. This sample carries 350,000 to 400,000 clones, around nine tenths of them seen once, and the ten largest clones take approximately 3.7%. The source material was peripheral blood, sampled in a trial of Ad26.COV2.S vaccine versus placebo. The receptors derive from a person between 18 and 60 years old who received the Ad26.COV2.S COVID-19 vaccine or a placebo. Each CDR3 is given without its conserved first and last residue. The order of the fields is J gene, D gene, V gene, clone size, CDR3 protein. A D gene is named only where the DNA matches it firmly. Clone size is not always given. Where it is, it says once, few, many or a class for expanded clones.

TRBJ2-1 NA TRBV19 NA ASSIGHEQF
TRBJ1-5 TRBD1 TRBV19 NA ASSTNRGVTSNQPQH
TRBJ2-3 NA TRBV5-4 NA ASSLVSDGNTQY
TRBJ2-7 TRBD2 TRBV10-3 NA AIGGGGEQY
TRBJ2-4 TRBD2 TRBV9 NA ASSLRLAGNKNIQY
TRBJ1-6 NA TRBV27 NA ASSLVRNSPLH
TRBJ1-4 NA TRBV11-2 NA ASSLEENEKLF
TRBJ1-1 TRBD1 TRBV10-3 NA AIRQGQSTEAF
TRBJ1-5 TRBD1 TRBV2 NA ASKGGQGGNQPQH
TRBJ1-3 NA TRBV18 NA ASSHEGPSSGNTIY
TRBJ2-1 TRBD2 TRBV10-2 once ASTSGVRYNEQF
TRBJ2-5 NA TRBV6-2/TRBV6-3 NA ASSYSTGRGQETQY
TRBJ1-1 NA TRBV5-1 NA ASRLQENTEAF
TRBJ2-1 TRBD2 TRBV7-9 NA ASSLTRGGYNEQF
TRBJ2-7 NA TRBV2 NA ASSPQGSSYEQY
TRBJ1-1 NA TRBV6-2/TRBV6-3 NA ASSYLGRGTEAF
TRBJ1-1 NA TRBV6-2/TRBV6-3 NA ASSDLGTEAF
TRBJ1-5 NA TRBV4-3 NA ASSRNRVEPQH
TRBJ1-2 NA TRBV19 NA ASSMRGVRYGYT
TRBJ1-1 TRBD1 TRBV15 once ATSRATGGLNTEAF
TRBJ1-5 NA TRBV19 NA ASSITGGGWGSGPQH
TRBJ2-5 NA TRBV2 NA ASSEAGLGRETQY
TRBJ2-7 NA TRBV11-2 many ASSFLTRNEQY
TRBJ1-1 TRBD1 TRBV4-2 NA ASSQTTGAEAF
TRBJ2-3 NA TRBV5-6 NA ASSLPDTQY
TRBJ2-7 NA TRBV5-1 NA ASSLPYEQY
TRBJ1-2 NA TRBV28 NA ASSPNNYGYT
TRBJ2-1 NA TRBV2 NA ASSESGGPYNEQF
TRBJ1-1 TRBD1 TRBV11-1 once ASSRTGGAADEAF
TRBJ1-2 NA TRBV7-9 NA ASSPRRPREDNYGYT
TRBJ2-2 TRBD2 TRBV2 NA ATWGSLAVSTGELF
TRBJ2-7 NA TRBV4-3 NA ASSQDPASPEQY
TRBJ1-6 NA TRBV2 few ASRGTFYNSPLH
TRBJ2-5 TRBD1 TRBV25-1 NA ASSDLGTGLTVETQY
TRBJ1-1 NA TRBV7-2 NA ASSFSTGTSTEAF
TRBJ2-7 TRBD2 TRBV5-1 NA ASSPTGGAGSEQY
TRBJ2-1 TRBD2 TRBV15 NA ATSAGAGVYNEQF
TRBJ2-2 NA TRBV5-6 NA ASSLRGRDTGELF
TRBJ2-7 NA TRBV19 NA ASSPPGIRSYEQY
TRBJ2-7 TRBD1 TRBV4-3 NA ASSQERADWTGGVEQY
TRBJ1-1 NA TRBV19 NA ASSPFRANTEAF
TRBJ1-1 NA TRBV5-6 NA ASSLGDHRDAF
TRBJ1-2 NA TRBV5-4 few ASSFALGRGYGYT